The 10 T cell receptor beta chains listed next were all sequenced from one sample in a study of cytomegalovirus exposure and HLA in healthy donors. PCR employed 60 Vbeta and 13 Jbeta primers. Profiled with immunoSEQ multiplex PCR; TCRdb holds only in-frame clones, not every one. This sample has 150,000 to 200,000 clones, with 78% found just once. Sequencing used PBMCs. The receptors were gathered from a woman aged 25 to 39 in good health and CMV-seropositive.

As DNA, the CDR3 is TGTGCCAGCAGTTCCGGCTCCACTCCGGGGTATGGCTACACCTTC. Its translation: CASSSGSTPGYGYTF. This chain uses TRBV27 with TRBJ1-2; D gene uncertain. V lost 4 bases, J lost 5 bases, and 17 bases lay in between. The germline CDR1 and CDR2 sequences are MNHEY and SMNVEV (reference sequence). There are 15 residues in the CDR3.

The V and J genes are TRBV18 and TRBJ2-4, with a weak D call TRBD2 (5 bases). This CDR3 comprises 18 residues. Trimming removed 2 bases at V and 0 bases at J, with 17 bases between. Germline V lookup: CDR1 KGHSH, CDR2 LQKENI. The CDR3 reads CASSPISGVSVAKNIQYF. The CDR3 DNA is TGTGCCAGCTCACCAATCAGCGGAGTCTCGGTAGCCAAAAACATTCAGTACTTC.

The chain carries TRBV27 and TRBJ1-5; 7 positions agree with TRBD1. The CDR3 has 14 residues. Per the germline V gene, CDR1 is MNHEY and CDR2 is SMNVEV (reference sequence). The ends lost 4 bases at V and 4 bases at J; junction bases unmatched: 4. CDR3 in DNA: TGTGCCAGCAGTTCAGGGGGTCTGAATCAGCCCCAGCATTTT. Its protein is CASSSGGLNQPQHF.

This clone has a handful of counts. This chain connects TRBV29-1 to TRBJ2-1, with D possibly matching TRBD1 (5 bases). Looked up from germline, CDR1 is SQVTM and CDR2 is ANQGSEA. This CDR3 comprises 13 residues. The V gene lost 4 bases and the J gene lost 8 bases, with 15 bases spanning the gap. CDR3 residues: CSVGRGSWDEQFF. CDR3 coding DNA: TGCAGCGTTGGAAGGGGCAGTTGGGATGAGCAGTTCTTC.

This chain uses TRBV13 with TRBJ2-5; possible D gene TRBD1, 6 bases. Germline lookup yields CDR1 PRHDT and CDR2 FYEKMQ (reference sequence). Trimming removed 2 bases at V and 5 bases at J, with 6 bases between. This CDR3 region has 12 residues. The CDR3 coding sequence is TGTGCCAGCAGCTTAACAGGGGAGACCCAGTACTTC. This codes for CASSLTGETQYF.

The chain combines TRBV9 with TRBJ1-2; D is possibly TRBD1 (5 bases). This CDR3 has 14 amino acids. The germline V and J ends were trimmed by 2 bases and 8 bases, with 16 bases remaining between them. Germline CDR1 reads SGDLS; CDR2 reads YYNGEE. The CDR3, as DNA: TGTGCCAGCAGCGTGGGGGGGATTCCTGAGGGCTACACCTTC. This encodes CASSVGGIPEGYTF.

CDR3 protein: CASSSSLGVETQYF. The CDR3 nucleotides are TGTGCCAGTAGTAGTAGCCTAGGAGTTGAGACCCAGTACTTC. The chain carries TRBV19 and TRBJ2-5; D unclear. This CDR3 is 14 amino acids long. The germline gives CDR1 LNHDA, CDR2 SQIVND (reference sequence). The ends were cut back, 4 bases at V and 5 bases at J, with 14 bases in the middle.

V is TRBV4-1 and J is TRBJ1-3, with 11 bases identical to TRBD1. J gave up 1 base and V 4 bases, and 15 bases lay outside the gene matches. The CDR3 is 20 amino acids. Germline assignment: CDR1 MGHRA and CDR2 YSYEKL. The CDR3 spells CASSPTDSPGQGVSGNTIYF. The DNA of the CDR3 is TGCGCCAGCAGCCCGACAGATAGTCCGGGACAGGGGGTATCTGGAAACACCATATATTTT.

This sequence joins TRBV7-6 and TRBJ2-1, with D tentatively TRBD2 (5 bases). V was clipped by 5 bases and J by 5 bases, with 16 bases between them. CDR1 and CDR2 from the germline V gene are SGHVS and FNYEAQ. The CDR3 is 15 residues long. The DNA for the CDR3 is TGTGCCAGCAGCCCGGACCCGGGATCCGACAATGAGCAGTTCTTC. Residues: CASSPDPGSDNEQFF.

The chain employs TRBV4-2 and TRBJ1-1; the D is unclear. V lost 4 bases, J lost 6 bases, and 18 bases lay in between. The CDR3 runs 15 residues. Per the germline V gene, CDR1 is LGHNA and CDR2 is YNFKEQ. CDR3: CASSRELGAGSEAFF. Written as DNA, the CDR3 is TGTGCCAGCAGCCGAGAGCTGGGCGCGGGGTCTGAAGCTTTCTTT.